This TCR beta chain is from a study of T cells in Graves' hyperthyroidism and ophthalmopathy. Overall study results and limits: Most clonotypes expanded in thyroid above 0.001 were likewise present in blood.

Germline assignment: CDR1 MGHRA and CDR2 YSYEKL. V shed 2 bases and J shed 10 bases, with 12 bases lying between them. The CDR3 length is 13 residues. RNA transcripts served as the template for amplifying TCR beta CDR3 regions. A set of HTBI primers served as the primers for a first-round RT-PCR of the TCR CDR3. TCRdb reprocessed the multiplex PCR reads with MiXCR, giving one entry per CDR3 protein. The repertoire holds under 650,000 distinct CDR3 sequences, roughly 16% seen once, with about 3.8% in the top ten. Clinical symptoms, serum thyroxine and TRAb, thyroid ultrasound and orbital computed tomography were used for the diagnoses. With respect to this clonotype: The target antigen is unknown.

V usage is TRBV4-1 and J usage is TRBJ1-5; perhaps TRBD1 as D (5 bases). The sequence derives from a woman aged 25 to 45 with Graves' hyperthyroidism. Sequencing was carried out using blood. CDR3 sequence (DNA): TGCGCCAGCAGCCAAACGGGGGGTCAACCCCAGCATTTT. Its translation: CASSQTGGQPQHF.